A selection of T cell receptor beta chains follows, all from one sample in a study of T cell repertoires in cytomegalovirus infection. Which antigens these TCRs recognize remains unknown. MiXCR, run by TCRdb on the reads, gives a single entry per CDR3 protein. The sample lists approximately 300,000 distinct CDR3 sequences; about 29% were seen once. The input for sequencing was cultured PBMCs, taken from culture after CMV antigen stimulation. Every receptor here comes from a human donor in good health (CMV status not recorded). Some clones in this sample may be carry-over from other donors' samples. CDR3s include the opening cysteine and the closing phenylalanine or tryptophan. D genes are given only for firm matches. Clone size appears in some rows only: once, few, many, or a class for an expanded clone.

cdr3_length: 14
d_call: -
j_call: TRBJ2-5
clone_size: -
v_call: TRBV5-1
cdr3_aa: CASSSSGYQETQYF
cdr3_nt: TGCGCCAGCAGCTCAAGCGGGTACCAAGAGACCCAGTACTTC

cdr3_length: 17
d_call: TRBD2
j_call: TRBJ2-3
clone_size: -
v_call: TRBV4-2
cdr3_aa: CASSQGPGLAGSDTQYF
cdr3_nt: TGTGCCAGCAGCCAAGGACCGGGACTAGCGGGCTCAGATACGCAGTATTTT

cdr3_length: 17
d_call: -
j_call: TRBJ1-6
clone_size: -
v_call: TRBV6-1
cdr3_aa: CASSGLTGSSYNSPLHF
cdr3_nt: TGTGCCAGCAGTGGGCTGACAGGAAGCTCCTATAATTCACCCCTCCACTTT

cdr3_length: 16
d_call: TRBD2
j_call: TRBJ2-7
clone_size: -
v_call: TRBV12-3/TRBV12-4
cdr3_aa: CASSSSLAGVGYEQYF
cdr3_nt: TGTGCCAGCAGTTCCTCACTAGCGGGAGTTGGGTACGAGCAGTACTTC

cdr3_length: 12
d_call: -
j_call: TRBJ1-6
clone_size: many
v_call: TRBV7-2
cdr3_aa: CASSATNSPLHF
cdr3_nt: TGTGCCAGCAGCGCGACGAATTCACCCCTCCACTTT

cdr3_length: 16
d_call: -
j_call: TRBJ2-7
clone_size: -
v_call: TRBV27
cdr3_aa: CASSLSAGEWGYEQYF
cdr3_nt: TGTGCCAGCAGTTTATCGGCAGGGGAATGGGGGTACGAGCAGTACTTC

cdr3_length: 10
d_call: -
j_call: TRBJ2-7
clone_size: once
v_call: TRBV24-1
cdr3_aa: CATPPPEQYF
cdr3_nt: TGTGCCACCCCACCTCCTGAGCAGTACTTC

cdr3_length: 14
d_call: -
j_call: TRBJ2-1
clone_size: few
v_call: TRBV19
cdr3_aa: CASNQPSSYNEQFF
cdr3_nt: TGTGCCAGTAATCAGCCCTCTTCCTACAATGAGCAGTTCTTC

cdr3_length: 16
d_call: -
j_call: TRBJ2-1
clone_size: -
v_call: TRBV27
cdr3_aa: CASSLGAGVSYNEQFF
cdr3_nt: TGTGCCAGCAGTCTGGGGGCGGGGGTCTCCTACAATGAGCAGTTCTTC

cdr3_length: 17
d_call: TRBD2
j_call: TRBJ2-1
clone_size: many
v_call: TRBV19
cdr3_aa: CASSIEGLAGVMTEQFF
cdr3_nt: TGTGCCAGTAGTATAGAGGGACTAGCGGGAGTAATGACTGAGCAGTTCTTC

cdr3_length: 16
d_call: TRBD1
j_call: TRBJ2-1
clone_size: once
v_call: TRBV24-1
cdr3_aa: CATSDADLGQGNEQFF
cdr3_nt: TGTGCCACCAGTGATGCGGACTTAGGACAGGGCAATGAGCAGTTCTTC

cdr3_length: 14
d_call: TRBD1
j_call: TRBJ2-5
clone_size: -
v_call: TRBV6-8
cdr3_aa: CASARQGPGETQYF
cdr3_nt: TGTGCCAGCGCAAGACAGGGCCCGGGAGAGACCCAGTACTTC

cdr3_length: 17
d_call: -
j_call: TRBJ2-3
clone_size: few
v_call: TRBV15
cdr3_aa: CATSREEWDFYTDTQYF
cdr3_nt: TGTGCCACCAGCAGAGAGGAGTGGGACTTCTACACAGATACGCAGTATTTT

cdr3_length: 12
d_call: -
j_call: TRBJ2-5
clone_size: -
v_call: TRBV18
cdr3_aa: CASSPSLETQYF
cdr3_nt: TGTGCCAGCTCCCCAAGTTTGGAGACCCAGTACTTC

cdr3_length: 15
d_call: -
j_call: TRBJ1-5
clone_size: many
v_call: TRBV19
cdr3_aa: CATKQAIHSNQPQHF
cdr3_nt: TGTGCCACAAAACAAGCAATCCATAGCAATCAGCCCCAGCATTTT

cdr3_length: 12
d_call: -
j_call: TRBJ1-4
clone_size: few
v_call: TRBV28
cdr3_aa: CASRGWDEKLFF
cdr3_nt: TGTGCCAGCAGGGGCTGGGATGAAAAACTGTTTTTT

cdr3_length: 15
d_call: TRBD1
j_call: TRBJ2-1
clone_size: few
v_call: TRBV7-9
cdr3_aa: CASSRNRGLTGVDFF
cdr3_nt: TGTGCCAGCAGCCGAAATAGAGGGTTGACAGGGGTTGATTTCTTC

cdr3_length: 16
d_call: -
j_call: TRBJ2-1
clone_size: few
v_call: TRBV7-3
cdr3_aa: CASSLRSYPEDNEQFF
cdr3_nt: TGTGCCAGCAGCTTAAGGTCCTACCCGGAGGACAATGAGCAGTTCTTC

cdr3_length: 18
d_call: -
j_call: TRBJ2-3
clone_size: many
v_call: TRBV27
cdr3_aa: CASSPRGRGPRSTDTQYF
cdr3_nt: TGTGCCAGCAGCCCGAGAGGGCGGGGACCTCGGAGCACAGATACGCAGTATTTT

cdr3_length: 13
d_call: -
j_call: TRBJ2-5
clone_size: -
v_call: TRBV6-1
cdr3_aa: CASSEGFRETQYF
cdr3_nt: TGTGCCAGCAGTGAAGGCTTTAGGGAGACCCAGTACTTC

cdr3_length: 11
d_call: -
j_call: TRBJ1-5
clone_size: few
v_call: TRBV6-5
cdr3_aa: CASGPNQPQHF
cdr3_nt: TGTGCCAGCGGGCCGAATCAGCCCCAGCATTTT

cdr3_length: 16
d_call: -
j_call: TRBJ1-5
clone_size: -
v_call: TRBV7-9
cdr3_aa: CASSLRDGNSNQPQHF
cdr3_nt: TGTGCCAGCAGCTTAAGGGACGGGAATAGCAATCAGCCCCAGCATTTT

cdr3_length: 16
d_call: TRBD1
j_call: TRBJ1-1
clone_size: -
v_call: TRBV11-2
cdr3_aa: CASSLVARTGSTEAFF
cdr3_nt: TGTGCCAGCAGCTTAGTGGCTCGGACAGGGTCCACTGAAGCTTTCTTT

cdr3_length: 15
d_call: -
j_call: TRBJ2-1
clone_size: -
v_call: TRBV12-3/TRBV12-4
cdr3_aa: CASSLVQGINNEQFF
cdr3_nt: TGTGCCAGCAGTTTAGTCCAGGGGATCAACAATGAGCAGTTCTTC

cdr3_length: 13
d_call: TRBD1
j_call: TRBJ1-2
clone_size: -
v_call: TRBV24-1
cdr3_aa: CATSEPTGGGYTF
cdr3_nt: TGTGCCACCAGTGAACCCACAGGGGGCGGCTACACCTTC

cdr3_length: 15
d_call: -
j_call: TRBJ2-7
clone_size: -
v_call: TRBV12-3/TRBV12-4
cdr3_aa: CASSFNIGQLYEQYF
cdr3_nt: TGTGCCAGCAGTTTTAACATCGGACAGCTCTACGAGCAGTACTTC

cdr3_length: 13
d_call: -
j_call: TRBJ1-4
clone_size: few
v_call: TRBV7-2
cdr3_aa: CASSLGEVEKLFF
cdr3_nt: TGTGCCAGCAGCTTAGGAGAGGTGGAAAAACTGTTTTTT

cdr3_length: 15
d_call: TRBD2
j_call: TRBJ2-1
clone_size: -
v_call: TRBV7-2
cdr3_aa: CASSPPVAGVYEQFF
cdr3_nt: TGTGCCAGCAGCCCCCCGGTAGCGGGAGTATATGAGCAGTTCTTC

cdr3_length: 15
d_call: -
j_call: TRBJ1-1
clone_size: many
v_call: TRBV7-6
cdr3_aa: CASSPRTGDGTEAFF
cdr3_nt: TGTGCCAGCAGCCCCCGAACAGGAGACGGGACTGAAGCTTTCTTT

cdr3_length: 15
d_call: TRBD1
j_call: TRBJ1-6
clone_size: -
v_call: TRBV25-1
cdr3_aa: CASSYWGTANSPLHF
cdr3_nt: TGTGCCAGCAGTTACTGGGGGACAGCAAATTCACCCCTCCACTTT

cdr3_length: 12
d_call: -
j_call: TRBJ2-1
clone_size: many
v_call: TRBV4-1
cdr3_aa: CASSQGGNEQFF
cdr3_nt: TGCGCCAGCAGCCAAGGAGGGAATGAGCAGTTCTTC

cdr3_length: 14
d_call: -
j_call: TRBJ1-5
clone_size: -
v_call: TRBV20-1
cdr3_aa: CSARERGSNQPQHF
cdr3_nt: TGCAGTGCTAGAGAACGAGGGAGCAATCAGCCCCAGCATTTT

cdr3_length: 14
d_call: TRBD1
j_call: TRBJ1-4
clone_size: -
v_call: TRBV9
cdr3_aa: CASSPQGAREKLFF
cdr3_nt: TGTGCCAGCAGCCCACAGGGGGCGCGGGAAAAACTGTTTTTT

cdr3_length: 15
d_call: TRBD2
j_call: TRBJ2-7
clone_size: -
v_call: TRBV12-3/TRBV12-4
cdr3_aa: CASAIRLAVTYEQYF
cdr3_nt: TGTGCCAGCGCGATCCGTCTAGCGGTTACCTACGAGCAGTACTTC

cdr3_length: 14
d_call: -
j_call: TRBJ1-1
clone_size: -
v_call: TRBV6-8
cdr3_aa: CASSYYGINTEAFF
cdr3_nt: TGTGCCAGCAGTTATTATGGGATCAACACTGAAGCTTTCTTT

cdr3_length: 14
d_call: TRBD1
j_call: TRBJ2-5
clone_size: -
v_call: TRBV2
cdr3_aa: CASSPTGYQETQYF
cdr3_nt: TGTGCCAGCAGTCCGACAGGGTACCAAGAGACCCAGTACTTC

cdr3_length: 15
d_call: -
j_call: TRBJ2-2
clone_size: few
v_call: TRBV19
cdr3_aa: CASNPLGGRTGELFF
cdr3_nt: TGTGCCAGTAACCCCCTGGGCGGTCGCACCGGGGAGCTGTTTTTT

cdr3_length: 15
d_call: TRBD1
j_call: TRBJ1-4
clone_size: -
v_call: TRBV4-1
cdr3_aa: CASSQRTGANEKLFF
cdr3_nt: TGCGCCAGCAGCCAACGGACAGGGGCTAATGAAAAACTGTTTTTT

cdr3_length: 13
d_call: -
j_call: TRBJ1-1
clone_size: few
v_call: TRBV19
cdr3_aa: CASSNRIHTEAFF
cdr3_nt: TGTGCCAGTAGTAACAGGATTCACACTGAAGCTTTCTTT

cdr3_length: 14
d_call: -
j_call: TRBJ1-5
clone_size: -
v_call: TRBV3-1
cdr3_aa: CASSHGGSNQPQHF
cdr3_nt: TGTGCCAGCAGCCATGGGGGCTCCAATCAGCCCCAGCATTTT